Listed here are 32 T cell receptor beta chains from one sample, sequenced in a study of T cell changes during pregnancy in multiple sclerosis. This table comes from immunoSEQ multiplex PCR, and its TCRdb copy is limited to in-frame clones, with some not included. This sample has fewer than 70,000 clones; about 90% occur once, and the top ten carry less than 3%. Source: peripheral blood, taken in the second trimester of pregnancy. The source is a female donor in good health, enrolled as a control in a pregnancy study.

The J gene is TRBJ2-5, the V gene TRBV2; 8 bases align to TRBD1. With 5 bases clipped from V and 5 bases from J, the junction kept 10 bases outside the gene matches. This CDR3 contains 15 residues. Germline V lookup: CDR1 SNHLY, CDR2 FYNNEI. The DNA of the CDR3 is TGTGCCAGCAGTCCCGGACAGGGTGGATTTGAGACCCAGTACTTC. This translates into CASSPGQGGFETQYF.

V and J are TRBV5-1 and TRBJ2-2, with D hard to call. Germline V gene lookup returns CDR1 SGHRS and CDR2 YFSETQ. V lost 0 bases, J lost 1 base, and 7 bases lay in between. This CDR3 region has 15 residues. The CDR3 DNA follows: TGCGCCAGCAGCTTGGTGGCCAGGAACACCGGGGAGCTGTTTTTT. This gives the protein CASSLVARNTGELFF.

V and J are TRBV18 and TRBJ1-4; TRBD1 is a possible D gene (5 bases). V lost 0 bases to trimming and J lost 7 bases, with 9 bases between them. The CDR3 is made up of 14 amino acids. Germline values: CDR1 KGHSH, CDR2 LQKENI. CDR3 sequence: CASSPPTATEKLFF. The CDR3 DNA reads TGTGCCAGCTCACCACCGACAGCGACTGAAAAACTGTTTTTT.

The V and J genes are TRBV9 and TRBJ2-1, with D unresolved. Germline CDR1 SGDLS, CDR2 YYNGEE. The CDR3 spans 14 residues. V was pared by 1 base and J by 6 bases, with 11 bases between. CDR3 nucleotide sequence: TGTGCCAGCAGCGTATCGGTAGTACCCAATGAGCAGTTCTTC. Translated: CASSVSVVPNEQFF.

This rearrangement joins TRBV18 to TRBJ1-1, with 10 bases that match TRBD1. The length of the CDR3 is 17 residues. V was clipped by 4 bases and J by 1 base; unmatched bases: 9. Germline V gene lookup returns CDR1 KGHSH and CDR2 LQKENI. The CDR3 DNA sequence: TGTGCCAGCTCACGGGGACAGGGGATATTGGCGAACACTGAAGCTTTCTTT. Encoded protein: CASSRGQGILANTEAFF.

In regard to this clone: The sample contains more than one DNA sequence encoding this CDR3. The rearrangement joins TRBV10-3 to TRBJ2-2; the match to TRBD2 covers 8 bases. Germline values: CDR1 ENHRY, CDR2 SYGVKD. This CDR3 is built from 15 residues. V dropped 4 bases and J dropped 4; count of bases not matched to a gene: 5. The CDR3 DNA follows: TGTGCCATCAGTGGGACTAGCCGGAGCACCGGGGAGCTGTTTTTT. Protein sequence: CAISGTSRSTGELFF.

This chain connects TRBV30 to TRBJ2-3, with 9 bases fitting TRBD2. Per germline, CDR1 GTSNPN and CDR2 SVGIG (reference sequence). After removal of 0 bases from V and 6 bases from J, the junction contained 7 bases not matched to a gene. The CDR3 is 15 residues long. CDR3 loop: CAWSVRAGGVDTQYF. CDR3 nucleotide sequence: TGTGCCTGGAGTGTACGGGCGGGAGGGGTGGATACGCAGTATTTT.

This chain uses TRBV6-1 with TRBJ1-5; D is ambiguous. This CDR3 has 14 amino acids. Germline CDR1 MNHNS, CDR2 SASEGT. V dropped 3 bases and J dropped 0 bases, with 6 bases sitting between them. The CDR3 is CASSETHSNQPQHF. The CDR3 bases are TGTGCCAGCAGTGAGACACATAGCAATCAGCCCCAGCATTTT.

This chain joins TRBV5-1 and TRBJ2-5, with 7 bases fitting TRBD2. Trimming removed 3 bases from V and 7 bases from J; junction bases left unmatched: 3. The CDR3 has 12 residues. Germline V gene lookup returns CDR1 SGHRS and CDR2 YFSETQ. CDR3 nucleotides: TGCGCCAGCAGCTGGACGGGGGGGACCCAGTACTTC. It encodes CASSWTGGTQYF.

V and J are TRBV7-2 and TRBJ2-2; D uncertain. The V and J ends lost 2 bases and 5 bases respectively, with 15 bases between them. The CDR3 extends over 16 amino acids. Germline V gene data show CDR1 as SGHTA and CDR2 as FQGNSA. The CDR3 reads CASSLLSGFTTGELFF. CDR3 coding DNA: TGTGCCAGCAGCTTATTGTCCGGGTTTACGACCGGGGAGCTGTTTTTT.

This clone was seen just once. CDR3 nucleotides: TGTGCCTGGAGTTACTGGGGGGCGGGAGGTGAAAAACTGTTTTTT. It specifies CAWSYWGAGGEKLFF. The chain uses TRBV30 and TRBJ1-4; perhaps TRBD1 as D (6 bases). This CDR3 comprises 15 residues. V shed 2 bases and J shed 7 bases, with 17 bases lying between them. CDR1 and CDR2 from the germline V gene are GTSNPN and SVGIG (reference sequence).

The rearrangement uses TRBV15 and TRBJ2-7; a weak D match, TRBD2 (7 bases). The CDR3 is made up of 15 amino acids. Looked up from germline, CDR1 is LNHNV and CDR2 is YYDKDF (reference sequence). V lost 0 bases, J lost 5 bases, and 14 bases lay in between. CDR3 in amino acids: CATSRDWGGKNEQYF. CDR3 nucleotides: TGTGCCACCAGCAGAGATTGGGGGGGCAAGAACGAGCAGTACTTC.

The chain uses TRBV7-9 and TRBJ2-1, with unresolved D. CDR1 is SEHNR, CDR2 FQNEAQ, per germline (reference sequence). CDR3 length: 13 amino acids. V was cut by 3 bases and J by 8 bases, with 11 bases left in between. DNA of the CDR3: TGTGCCAGCAGCTTTTGGGCGCTCGATGAGCAGTTCTTC. Its protein product is CASSFWALDEQFF.

The chain employs TRBV5-1 and TRBJ2-5; 8 bases are a match to TRBD2. Germline CDR1 SGHRS, CDR2 YFSETQ. This CDR3 spans 16 amino acids. The junction had 12 bases not matched to a gene; V was cut back by 3 bases and J by 5 bases. CDR3 loop: CASSSPERGMGETQYF. CDR3 nucleotides: TGCGCCAGCAGCTCACCCGAGCGGGGGATGGGGGAGACCCAGTACTTC.

This chain links TRBV4-1 with TRBJ2-1; 7 nucleotides align to TRBD1. Germline CDR1 reads MGHRA; CDR2 reads YSYEKL. Germline trimming cut 6 bases from V and 4 bases from J; bases unmatched to any gene: 9. The CDR3 extends over 15 amino acids. CDR3 protein: CASSSLQGIYNEQFF. CDR3 coding DNA: TGCGCCAGCAGTTCTCTACAGGGGATATACAATGAGCAGTTCTTC.

By share, this clone counts as medium-sized. The V gene is TRBV6-4, the J gene TRBJ2-1; 11 bases are shared with TRBD2. V shed 0 bases, J shed 6 bases, and the junction held 1 base outside the gene matches. The CDR3 spans 15 residues. CDR1 and CDR2 (germline): MRHNA, SNTAGT. The CDR3 reads CASSDSSGGANEQFF. In DNA, the CDR3 is TGTGCCAGCAGTGACTCTAGCGGGGGGGCCAATGAGCAGTTCTTC.

The chain carries TRBV5-3 and TRBJ2-7, with D maybe TRBD1 (7 bases). TRBV5-3 is identified as an open reading frame with a role that is uncertain. Between the trimmed V and J ends, which lost 1 base and 5 bases, there was a span of 16 bases. The CDR3 is 15 residues long. The chain's CDR3 is CARSLLPGGIDEQYF. The CDR3 DNA reads TGTGCCAGAAGCTTGCTCCCAGGGGGGATCGACGAGCAGTACTTC.

This rearrangement joins TRBV27 to TRBJ2-7; TRBD1 aligns across 7 bases. The V gene end was trimmed by 6 bases and the J gene end by 2 bases; junction bases not matched to a gene: 10. This CDR3 is built from 15 residues. Germline V gene sequence: CDR1 MNHEY, CDR2 SMNVEV (reference sequence). As DNA, the CDR3 is TGTGCCAGCAGGAGGGACAGCACGGGGACCTACGAGCAGTACTTC. This sequence encodes CASRRDSTGTYEQYF.

The rearrangement links TRBV29-1 to TRBJ2-3, with 8 bases aligning to TRBD1. J was trimmed by 1 base and V by 5 bases; bases with no gene match: 5. This CDR3 spans 14 amino acids. Germline V lookup: CDR1 SQVTM, CDR2 ANQGSEA. Written as DNA, the CDR3 is TGCAGCGTTTATACAGGGGGTCGCACAGATACGCAGTATTTT. This encodes CSVYTGGRTDTQYF.

The chain uses TRBV5-4 and TRBJ2-7; 10 bases are a match to TRBD2. CDR1 SGHNT and CDR2 YYREEE come from the germline V gene (reference sequence). The ends lost 4 bases at V and 0 bases at J; junction bases unmatched: 4. The CDR3 runs 15 residues. For the CDR3, the DNA is TGTGCCAGCAGCCAGAGCGGGGGGGCCTCCTACGAGCAGTACTTC. This gives the protein CASSQSGGASYEQYF.

This clone turned up a few times. This sequence joins TRBV15 and TRBJ1-2; the D is unclear. Trimming pared 1 base from V and 4 bases from J, leaving 10 bases between. CDR3 size: 14 residues. Germline V CDR1 and CDR2: LNHNV, YYDKDF (reference sequence). CDR3 loop: CATSRAESVYGYTF. The CDR3 DNA is TGTGCCACCAGCAGAGCAGAATCAGTCTATGGCTACACCTTC.

The chain joins TRBV27 to TRBJ2-3; 9 nucleotides align to TRBD2. The CDR3 has 17 amino acids. Trimming cost V 3 bases and J 3 bases; bases outside gene matches: 10. Germline V gene sequence: CDR1 MNHEY, CDR2 SMNVEV (reference sequence). CDR3 sequence reads: CASSFHRGSGRTDTQYF. As DNA, the CDR3 is TGTGCCAGCAGTTTTCACAGGGGTAGCGGGAGAACAGATACGCAGTATTTT.

This clone was recorded once. J is TRBJ2-3 and V is TRBV29-1; D perhaps matches TRBD2 (7 bases). CDR3 length: 15 amino acids. Trimming removed 0 bases from V and 5 bases from J, with 15 bases in between. Germline CDR1 SQVTM, CDR2 ANQGSEA. CDR3 amino acids: CSVEDGGGALDTQYF. CDR3 coding DNA: TGCAGCGTTGAAGATGGAGGGGGGGCCCTAGATACGCAGTATTTT.

The rearrangement uses TRBV11-2 and TRBJ1-1; the match to TRBD1 covers 10 bases. The junction had 8 bases not matched to a gene; V was cut back by 1 base and J by 6 bases. Germline V gives CDR1 SGHAT, CDR2 FQNNGV. CDR3 size: 16 residues. CDR3 in amino acids: CASSLGQGAITSEAFF. In nucleotides, the CDR3 is TGTGCCAGCAGCTTAGGACAGGGGGCAATTACTTCTGAAGCTTTCTTT.

This clone was observed a single time. The CDR3 loop reads CASSQGNRRVQETQYF. CDR3 sequence (DNA): TGCGCCAGCAGCCAAGGGAATCGGAGGGTCCAAGAGACCCAGTACTTC. The rearrangement joins TRBV4-1 to TRBJ2-5; D possibly corresponds to TRBD2 (6 bases). Deletions cut 1 base from V and 1 base from J, with 13 bases between. The CDR3 covers 16 residues. Germline assignment: CDR1 MGHRA and CDR2 YSYEKL.

The CDR3 coding sequence is TGTGCCAGCAGCTTAACTAGTGAGACCCAGTACTTC. Amino acids: CASSLTSETQYF. The gene calls are TRBV7-3 and TRBJ2-5; no definite D call. This CDR3 comprises 12 residues. In germline, CDR1 is SGHTA, CDR2 FQGTGA. With 0 bases removed from V and 5 bases from J, the gap between germline ends came to 4 bases.

The V call is TRBV9, the J call TRBJ2-1; D is possibly TRBD2 (6 bases). Trimming shortened V by 2 bases and J by 9 bases, and 15 bases separated the two germline ends. The germline V gene encodes CDR1 SGDLS and CDR2 YYNGEE. The CDR3 spans 14 residues. The CDR3 nucleotides are TGTGCCAGCAGCGTTAGCGGTTCATCGGGTGAGCAGTTCTTC. It yields the protein CASSVSGSSGEQFF.

V and J are TRBV6-5 and TRBJ1-2; D not certain. Germline lookup yields CDR1 MNHEY and CDR2 SVGAGI. The CDR3 is 13 amino acids. The V gene lost 4 bases and the J gene lost 0 bases, with 6 bases spanning the gap. CDR3 coding DNA: TGTGCCAGCAGTTCGACTACTAACTATGGCTACACCTTC. This codes for CASSSTTNYGYTF.

The rearrangement links TRBV5-6 to TRBJ1-1, with D maybe TRBD1 (6 bases). The V gene lost 6 bases and the J gene lost 0 bases, with 12 bases spanning the gap. The CDR3 has 14 residues. Germline CDR1 reads SGHDT; CDR2 reads YYEEEE. As DNA, the CDR3 is TGTGCCAGCACCGTAACAGGGATGAACACTGAAGCTTTCTTT. Translating it yields CASTVTGMNTEAFF.

CDR3 DNA sequence: TGTGCCAGCAGTTCCCCGGGGTTCTATGGCTACACCTTC. Translating it yields CASSSPGFYGYTF. The chain joins TRBV6-6 to TRBJ1-2; no reliable D call. Deletions cut 4 bases from V and 4 bases from J, with 10 bases between. The CDR3 length is 13 residues. Germline V lookup: CDR1 MNHNY, CDR2 SVGAGI (reference sequence).

This chain connects TRBV6-5 to TRBJ1-4; a weak D match, TRBD1 (6 bases). The length of the CDR3 is 14 residues. The germline V and J ends were trimmed by 6 bases and 3 bases, with 11 bases remaining between them. Germline loops: CDR1 MNHEY, CDR2 SVGAGI. The CDR3 here is CASRRTAPNEKLFF. The CDR3 DNA reads as TGTGCCAGCAGACGGACAGCCCCTAATGAAAAACTGTTTTTT.

The DNA of the CDR3 is TGTGCCAGTAGTATGCGGGAGAATGAAAAACTGTTTTTT. Translated: CASSMRENEKLFF. V gene TRBV19 combines with J gene TRBJ1-4; D is unresolved. The V end was cut by 3 bases, the J end by 5 bases, with 7 bases between. The CDR3 runs to 13 residues. The germline gives CDR1 LNHDA, CDR2 SQIVND (reference sequence).